This TCR beta chain was sequenced for a study of siplizumab effects on memory and regulatory T cells (dated by TCRdb to 2018 to 2020). General notes on the study: The effect of the anti-CD2 antibody siplizumab on alloreactive T-cell subsets was examined in allogeneic mixed lymphocyte reactions constructed from human PBMCs.

Library prep was done by the immunoSEQ multiplex PCR assay. About 9.9 x 10^4 TCR templates per sample were assayed by the deep sequencing platform. Genomic DNA extracted from sorted T cells was used for TCRbeta CDR3 sequencing. Per the original workflow: Clonal analysis of TCRbeta CDR3 data was done in the R programming language. Comparing unstimulated samples against CFSE-low samples taken after the reaction was how alloreactive CD4+ and CD8+ clones were defined. Regulatory or non-regulatory origin was assigned to alloreactive CD4+ clones by matching of sequences to sorted unstimulated Treg and non-Treg repertoires. TCRdb provides this immuneACCESS table in a form limited to in-frame rearrangements. Some clones are lacking; in checked studies, under half of them reflect an unresolved V gene, and why the rest are absent is not known. That table furnishes V, J and clone size, whereas the DNA furnished D and trimming. A total of some 87,000 clones appear in this sample, more than 80% of them only once. The ten most abundant clones make up 15% of the sample.

The CDR3 covers 17 residues, taking in both the cysteine and the phenylalanine. The sequence is cut down to CDR3 DNA, 51 bases in frame from base 1. The V and J ends are trimmed by 7 bases and 5 bases, leaving 26 bases between them. From the germline V gene, CDR1 is SNHLY and CDR2 is FYNNEI. Sorted unstimulated T cells and proliferating T cells recovered from mixed lymphocyte reactions underwent TCRbeta CDR3 sequencing. Fresh whole blood from approximately 10 HLA-typed healthy donors was used to isolate PBMCs. The study at large found these results: Roughly 75-97% of proliferating CD4+ or CD8+ clones could not be assigned a naive or memory phenotype. No functional confirmation was obtained for the suppressive function of proliferating Tregs from siplizumab cultures. Compared with memory T cells, unstimulated naive T cells appeared more diverse, and naive cells seemed to make a substantial contribution to the alloresponse. In reactions with siplizumab, an average of about 69% of mappable alloreactive CD4+ clones were Treg-derived, compared with roughly 30% in control reactions. Sequences below about 10^-5 frequency were poorly captured, so only a minor fraction of alloreactive clones could be mapped to unstimulated subsets. The cumulative frequency of alloreactive sequences that could be traced back to unstimulated CD4+ memory T cells was significantly reduced by siplizumab.

On this clone itself: Its antigen has not been determined. One base away there is no much larger clone; base qualities are not given.

Sequencing used CD4+ T cells sorted from blood. This receptor chain uses TRBV2 and TRBJ1-2; a tentative D match to TRBD1 spans 6 bases. The receptor's source is a human donor in good health. Read as DNA, the sequence is TGTGCCAGCACCGATGTCCCGGGACAATTAATGGATTATGGCTACACCTTC. The resulting protein is CASTDVPGQLMDYGYTF.